These 11 T cell receptor beta chains were sequenced from one sample in a study of OX40 agonist ivuxolimab in advanced cancers. Library preparation used the immunoSEQ multiplex PCR assay. TCRdb re-hosts the immuneACCESS table, in-frame sequences only. Its copies lack some clones; in the studies checked, an unresolved V gene accounts for under half of them, and the cause for the rest is not known. Within this sample are tens of thousands of clones, with around 86% of them counted one time only. Roughly 15% of the sample is in the top ten clones. Sequenced here: CD4+ or CD8+ T cells sorted from blood, sampled in a trial of the OX40 agonist ivuxolimab. The receptors originated from an adult with an advanced solid tumor such as melanoma, head and neck, liver or kidney cancer.

V gene TRBV6-5 combines with J gene TRBJ2-6; D gene unclear. Germline CDR1 is MNHEY and CDR2 is SVGAGI. This CDR3 comprises 14 residues. V gave up 8 bases and J gave up 0 bases, with 8 bases separating them. CDR3 sequence reads: CASLGNSGANVLTF. In DNA, the CDR3 is TGTGCCAGCTTGGGGAACTCTGGGGCCAACGTCCTGACTTTC.

The genes are TRBV19 and TRBJ2-2, with 7 bases identical to TRBD2. Losses at the gene ends were 5 bases for V and 6 bases for J; bases not matched to a gene: 6. Per germline, CDR1 LNHDA and CDR2 SQIVND (reference sequence). CDR3 size: 14 residues. CDR3 DNA sequence: TGTGCCAGTAGTCCTAGGGGAGGGCCCGGGGAGCTGTTTTTT. Its translation: CASSPRGGPGELFF.

The V gene is TRBV27, the J gene TRBJ2-3; D gene uncertain. The V gene's germline CDR1 is MNHEY and CDR2 SMNVEV (reference sequence). Trimming left V 3 bases short and J 3 bases short, with 10 bases between. CDR3 size: 14 residues. CDR3 in DNA: TGTGCCAGCAGTTTTGGGGTGCGGACAGATACGCAGTATTTT. Its translation: CASSFGVRTDTQYF.

The gene calls are TRBV30 and TRBJ2-7; TRBD2 matches at 15 bases. Looked up from germline, CDR1 is GTSNPN and CDR2 is SVGIG (reference sequence). The junction had 9 bases not matched to a gene; V was cut back by 2 bases and J by 7 bases. This CDR3 comprises 16 residues. This CDR3 reads CAWSPRTSGRAGEQYF. The CDR3 coding sequence is TGTGCCTGGAGTCCACGGACTAGCGGGAGGGCGGGGGAGCAGTACTTC.

The CDR3 region has the DNA TGTGCCAGCCTGATAAAAACACCTAACTATGGCTACACCTTC. Translation gives CASLIKTPNYGYTF. This rearrangement joins TRBV28 to TRBJ1-2; D ambiguous. Trimming stripped 8 bases from V and 0 bases from J, with 13 bases between. Germline V gene sequence: CDR1 MDHEN, CDR2 SYDVKM. The CDR3 sequence is 14 residues long.

This rearrangement joins TRBV29-1 to TRBJ2-2; 7 nucleotides match TRBD1. There are 17 residues in the CDR3. V was pared by 4 bases and J by 0 bases, with 11 bases of the junction left unmatched. Germline loops: CDR1 SQVTM, CDR2 ANQGSEA. In DNA form, the CDR3 reads TGCAGCGTTGGAGGGACAGCCGCCCGCCCGAACACCGGGGAGCTGTTTTTT. Protein product: CSVGGTAARPNTGELFF.

This clone was seen a single time. The chain couples TRBV2 to TRBJ1-5, with 10 bases matching TRBD1. Germline V gives CDR1 SNHLY, CDR2 FYNNEI. V lost 4 bases to trimming and J lost 6 bases; unmatched junction nucleotides: 3. CDR3 length equals 14 residues. The CDR3 bases are TGTGCCAGCAGTGGACAGGGGGCCGGTCAGCCCCAGCATTTT. Its translation is CASSGQGAGQPQHF.

This chain joins TRBV2 and TRBJ2-2, with 7 bases aligning to TRBD2. Per germline, CDR1 SNHLY and CDR2 FYNNEI. V was clipped by 6 bases and J by 2 bases; unmatched bases: 3. The CDR3 loop spans 14 amino acids. The CDR3 reads CASRGGSNTGELFF. In nucleotides, the CDR3 is TGTGCCAGCAGAGGCGGGAGCAACACCGGGGAGCTGTTTTTT.

There are a few counts of this clone. The chain is built from TRBV14 and TRBJ1-3; D gene ambiguous. The ends were cut back, 2 bases at V and 5 bases at J, with 13 bases in the middle. Germline V gene lookup returns CDR1 SGHDN and CDR2 FVKESK. The CDR3 consists of 15 residues. In DNA, the CDR3 is TGTGCCAGCAGCCAACAACTGACCTCGAGAAACACCATATATTTT. It yields the protein CASSQQLTSRNTIYF.

The chain carries TRBV27 and TRBJ1-2; D gene ambiguous. Trimming stripped 4 bases from V and 8 bases from J, with 17 bases between. The CDR3 sequence is 14 residues long. The germline V gene encodes CDR1 MNHEY and CDR2 SMNVEV (reference sequence). The CDR3 nucleotides read TGTGCCAGCAGTTCCATAACCCTTCTCGGAGGCTACACCTTC. As protein: CASSSITLLGGYTF.

The chain has TRBV6-5 and TRBJ2-2, with 7 positions matching TRBD2. The CDR3 is 14 amino acids. Per the germline V gene, CDR1 is MNHEY and CDR2 is SVGAGI. V trimming: 6 bases; J trimming: 5 bases; junction bases outside the gene matches: 6. The CDR3 DNA sequence: TGTGCCAGCAGACTCCGACTAGCTACCGGGGAGCTGTTTTTT. This gives the protein CASRLRLATGELFF.